This TCR beta chain was identified during a study of cytomegalovirus exposure and HLA in healthy donors. As to this clone: Its antigen is unidentified.

Use of 60 Vbeta and 13 Jbeta primers characterized the PCR. Repertoires were generated with immunoSEQ multiplex PCR, while TCRdb's copy carries only in-frame clones and drops some. There are more than 100,000 clones in the sample; roughly 76% occur only once, and less than 2.5% lies in the top ten. Germline-derived CDR1 and CDR2 are MNHEY and SVGAGI. Trimming cost V 0 bases and J 5 bases; bases outside gene matches: 6. The length of the CDR3 is 15 residues. Study-level points and caveats: Indistinguishable V segments, including TRBV6-2 and TRBV6-3, were excluded. According to an earlier analysis, most TCR beta V segments yielded productive rearrangements about 90% or about 30% of the time. Certain sequence variants were highly shared and formed a cluster, and this cluster was likely a sequencing artifact.

The receptor was isolated from a man under 40 in good health and CMV-seronegative. The V call is TRBV6-5, the J call TRBJ2-5; TRBD2 matches 7 bases. Sequencing used PBMCs. The CDR3 DNA is TGTGCCAGCAGTTACTCGGAGACTAGCAGGGAGACCCAGTACTTC. This translates into CASSYSETSRETQYF.